The 18 T cell receptor beta chains in this list originate from one sample, sequenced in a study of Graves' ophthalmopathy and Graves' hyperthyroidism. Amplification from RNA transcripts yielded the TCR beta CDR3 regions. HTBI primers were employed in first-round RT-PCR, then a second-round multiplex PCR followed. TCRdb fed the multiplex PCR reads into MiXCR, producing one record per CDR3 protein. The data contain around 170,000 distinct CDR3 sequences, more than 30% of them singletons. Sequences were obtained from peripheral blood. The receptors originated from a woman between 35 and 50 years old with Graves' ophthalmopathy.

This clonotype came up many times. The V call is TRBV5-6, the J call TRBJ2-2, with D perhaps matching TRBD1 or TRBD2 (5 bases each). V dropped 0 bases and J dropped 1 base, with 7 bases sitting between them. This CDR3 is built from 15 residues. Germline values: CDR1 SGHDT, CDR2 YYEEEE. CDR3 sequence: CASSLVGGNTGELFF. The CDR3 DNA follows: TGTGCCAGCAGCTTGGTTGGGGGGAACACCGGGGAGCTGTTTTTT.

Ten or more counts support this clonotype. CDR3 in amino acids: CASSSGTGFGETQYF. CDR3 nucleotide sequence: TGTGCCAGCAGCTCCGGGACAGGGTTTGGAGAGACCCAGTACTTC. This rearrangement joins TRBV5-6 to TRBJ2-5; 9 nucleotides agree with TRBD1. The CDR3 has 15 residues. The V gene's germline CDR1 is SGHDT and CDR2 YYEEEE. V dropped 3 bases and J dropped 4; count of bases not matched to a gene: 7.

The V call is TRBV11-2, the J call TRBJ2-2; weak D call: TRBD2 (5 bases). Trimming removed 3 bases from V and 0 bases from J, with 14 bases in between. The CDR3 is 17 amino acids. Germline values: CDR1 SGHAT, CDR2 FQNNGV. In nucleotides, the CDR3 is TGTGCCAGCAGCTTTCCCAGCGGAGGCCCGAACACCGGGGAGCTGTTTTTT. Translating it yields CASSFPSGGPNTGELFF.

This chain links TRBV6-1 with TRBJ2-7; D is perhaps TRBD1 (5 bases). V was trimmed by 7 bases and J by 2 bases, leaving 21 bases between them. The CDR3 has 16 residues. Germline V gene lookup returns CDR1 MNHNS and CDR2 SASEGT. CDR3 sequence: CASTPDGAGTPYEQYF. DNA of the CDR3: TGTGCCAGCACTCCCGATGGGGCAGGAACTCCCTACGAGCAGTACTTC.

This clonotype was observed at least ten times. The gene calls are TRBV6-2 or TRBV6-3 and TRBJ2-7, with 13 bases aligning to TRBD2. V was pared by 9 bases and J by 5 bases, with 4 bases of the junction left unmatched. The CDR3 runs to 13 residues. Germline V gene sequence: CDR1 MNHEY, CDR2 SVGEGT. Here the CDR3 DNA reads TGTGCCAGGGGGACTAGCGGGATCGACGAGCAGTACTTC. It specifies CARGTSGIDEQYF.

Many counts were recorded for this clonotype. This chain uses TRBV6-5 with TRBJ2-7, with D unclear. V gave up 8 bases and J gave up 0 bases, with 11 bases separating them. Germline V gene data show CDR1 as MNHEY and CDR2 as SVGAGI. The CDR3 length is 13 residues. The CDR3 nucleotides are TGTGCCAGCTCCAAAAGTGCCTCCTACGAGCAGTACTTC. It yields the protein CASSKSASYEQYF.

In this sample, this clonotype turned up many times. The rearrangement uses TRBV20-1 and TRBJ2-5; D gene unclear. CDR1 and CDR2 from the germline V gene are DFQATT and SNEGSKA (reference sequence). V shed 0 bases and J shed 0 bases, with 5 bases lying between them. The CDR3 has 13 residues. CDR3 protein: CSARDVDQETQYF. The CDR3 DNA reads as TGCAGTGCTAGAGATGTAGACCAAGAGACCCAGTACTTC.

The gene calls are TRBV2 and TRBJ2-5, with D perhaps TRBD2 (7 bases). The V and J ends lost 3 bases and 6 bases respectively, with 17 bases between them. In germline, CDR1 is SNHLY, CDR2 FYNNEI. This CDR3 region has 15 residues. The CDR3 bases are TGTGCCAGCAGTGATCTCATCGGGGGGCGTAAGACCCAGTACTTC. Protein sequence: CASSDLIGGRKTQYF.

The chain combines TRBV12-3 or TRBV12-4 with TRBJ1-2; D not certain. Between the trimmed V and J ends, which lost 6 bases and 2 bases, there was a span of 10 bases. The CDR3 is 13 amino acids. CDR3 region: CASRPRLNYGYTF. The CDR3 nucleotides are TGTGCCAGCAGGCCGCGTTTGAACTATGGCTACACCTTC.

This chain's CDR3 is CSARDLEGGKGYTF. The CDR3 coding sequence is TGCAGTGCTAGAGATCTCGAAGGGGGCAAGGGCTACACCTTC. The chain links TRBV20-1 to TRBJ1-2; 7 bases map to TRBD1. The CDR3 covers 14 residues. In germline, CDR1 is DFQATT, CDR2 SNEGSKA (reference sequence). V lost 0 bases and J lost 8; bases outside the gene matches: 9.

The chain has TRBV5-1 and TRBJ1-5, with D perhaps matching TRBD1 (5 bases). This CDR3 is 15 amino acids long. Germline V CDR1 and CDR2: SGHRS, YFSETQ. The germline V and J ends were trimmed by 4 bases and 6 bases, with 17 bases remaining between them. In nucleotides, the CDR3 is TGCGCCAGCAGCGAATCAGGGACCCCAAGTCAGCCCCAGCATTTT. As protein: CASSESGTPSQPQHF.

The table lists this clonotype with many counts. V usage is TRBV5-1 and J usage is TRBJ2-5; the D is unclear. Trimming stripped 0 bases from V and 2 bases from J, with 8 bases between. The CDR3 sequence is 14 residues long. Germline lookup yields CDR1 SGHRS and CDR2 YFSETQ. CDR3 nucleotide sequence: TGCGCCAGCAGCTTGGGAGCAGAACAAGAGACCCAGTACTTC. Amino acid sequence: CASSLGAEQETQYF.

This clonotype was seen ten or more times. The chain recombines TRBV6-1 with TRBJ2-7; D gene uncertain. The CDR3 is 13 residues long. Germline V gene data show CDR1 as MNHNS and CDR2 as SASEGT. Trimming stripped 3 bases from V and 2 bases from J, with 8 bases between. CDR3 residues: CASSDGQTYEQYF. The DNA of the CDR3 is TGTGCCAGCAGTGACGGCCAAACCTACGAGCAGTACTTC.

This chain joins TRBV27 and TRBJ2-5; 10 bases agree with TRBD2. CDR3 length equals 16 residues. The V gene end was trimmed by 5 bases and the J gene end by 5 bases; junction bases not matched to a gene: 11. CDR1 is MNHEY, CDR2 SMNVEV, per germline (reference sequence). For the CDR3, the DNA is TGTGCCAGCAGTCCCTTTTCAGCGGGAGGGTGGGAGACCCAGTACTTC. Translation gives CASSPFSAGGWETQYF.

CDR3 in DNA: TGTGCCAGCAGTTACACGGGACAGCCCCAGCATTTT. Its protein is CASSYTGQPQHF. The chain is built from TRBV6-5 and TRBJ1-5; D uncertain. Germline CDR1 and CDR2: MNHEY and SVGAGI. The CDR3 runs 12 residues. V lost 2 bases and J 7 bases, leaving 6 bases between the germline ends.

Many counts were recorded for this clonotype. No conserved phenylalanine or tryptophan ends this CDR3, so it is likely a read error. This chain connects TRBV30 to TRBJ1-2; D possibly corresponds to TRBD1 (6 bases). Trimming took off 7 bases at V and 8 bases at J, with 14 bases between the two ends. Germline values: CDR1 GTSNPN, CDR2 SVGIG (reference sequence). CDR3 length: 11 residues. CDR3 DNA: TGTGCCTTCCAGGTGGGGGCCGGCTACACCTCC. It codes for CAFQVGAGYTS.

CDR3 protein: CASRRDSPFADTEAFF. The CDR3 nucleotides read TGTGCCAGCAGGAGGGACAGCCCCTTTGCTGACACTGAAGCTTTCTTT. The V call is TRBV28, the J call TRBJ1-1; TRBD1 matches at 7 bases. CDR1 is MDHEN and CDR2 is SYDVKM in the germline V gene. Trimming cost V 6 bases and J 3 bases; bases outside gene matches: 13. This CDR3 contains 16 residues.

The chain uses TRBV4-1 and TRBJ1-1, with TRBD1 matching 9 bases. Germline V gene lookup returns CDR1 MGHRA and CDR2 YSYEKL. V was pared by 2 bases and J by 0 bases, with 7 bases of the junction left unmatched. The length of the CDR3 is 17 residues. The CDR3 reads CASSQWTGDFMNTEAFF. CDR3 nucleotide sequence: TGCGCCAGCAGCCAATGGACAGGGGATTTCATGAACACTGAAGCTTTCTTT.